The T cell receptor (beta chain) described here comes from a study of CXCR3-negative and CXCR3-positive naive CD8 T cells. The CDR3 is 13 residues long. The V gene's germline CDR1 is SGHVS and CDR2 FNYEAQ. About this clonotype: Its target is not known.

Study results and caveats: The study found that naive CXCR3-negative and CXCR3-positive cells shared TRBV-TRBJ usage, while memory cells differed. Naive cells that were CXCR3-positive had more hydrophobic TRB CDR3s (compared with CXCR3-negative naive cells).

Naive CD8+ T lymphocytes were specified as CD45RO-CCR7+CD27+CD95-. It was by 5' RACE with UMI labels that the TRB cDNA libraries were prepared. Reprocessing the 5' RACE reads, TCRdb reports a single entry for every CDR3 protein and omits DNA. Its listing shows 84,000 or so distinct CDR3 sequences. Sequencing used naive CXCR3+ CD8+ T cells from blood. As for subset: CD45RO-CCR7+CD27+CD95- naive CD8+ T cells expressing CXCR3 (TNR3+). This TCR was recovered from a human donor in good health. Some clones in this sample may be carry-over from other donors' samples. The chain employs TRBV7-6 and TRBJ2-7; TCRdb picks TRBD1, but there is no DNA to check that call. The CDR3 is CASSRDSSYEQYF.